The rows below give T cell receptor beta chains drawn from one sample of a study of T cell clonotyping in hematopoietic cell transplantation. Produced via immunoSEQ multiplex PCR; TCRdb's table is partial and in-frame only. This table holds about 15,000 clones, roughly 88% found once. The source material was peripheral blood mononuclear cells. The receptors were gathered from a woman aged 40 to 49 in good health. Some clones in this sample may be carry-over from other donors' samples. Both conserved end residues are part of each CDR3. A D gene is named only where the DNA matches it firmly. Clone size is stated in some rows and not others, as once, few, many or a class when expanded.

TRBJ1-2 TRBD1 TRBV7-2 - CASSLRDRGKGYTF TGTGCCAGCAGCTTAAGGGACAGGGGGAAGGGCTACACCTTC
TRBJ1-2 - TRBV6-4 - CASSLTPGTDYTF TGTGCCAGCAGCCTCACCCCGGGCACCGACTACACCTTC
TRBJ1-4 - TRBV28 - CASGSRLAAGEKLFF TGTGCCAGCGGATCCCGTTTGGCAGCGGGGGAAAAACTGTTTTTT
TRBJ2-3 - TRBV28 - CASRGIARGTDTQYF TGTGCCAGCAGGGGAATAGCGAGAGGCACAGATACGCAGTATTTT
TRBJ2-7 - TRBV28 - CASSLPALRHYEQYF TGTGCCAGCAGTTTACCCGCCCTACGCCACTACGAGCAGTACTTC
TRBJ2-5 TRBD1 TRBV5-6 - CASSSTGGKETQYF TGTGCCAGCAGCTCCACAGGGGGCAAAGAGACCCAGTACTTC
TRBJ2-7 TRBD1 TRBV4-3 - CASSQGDRTTTSREQYF TGCGCCAGCAGCCAAGGGGACAGGACTACGACTAGTCGCGAGCAGTACTTC
TRBJ1-6 - TRBV4-1 - CASSQVSGESPLHF TGCGCCAGCAGCCAAGTTTCAGGGGAATCACCCCTCCACTTT
TRBJ1-2 TRBD1 TRBV19 - CASSISDRATLFGYTF TGTGCCAGTAGTATCTCGGACAGGGCGACCTTGTTTGGCTACACCTTC
TRBJ1-4 - TRBV27 - CASSLWGTTNEKLFF TGTGCCAGCAGTTTATGGGGAACAACTAATGAAAAACTGTTTTTT
TRBJ2-3 - TRBV30 - CAQSDRLTDTQYF TGTGCCCAGTCCGACAGACTCACAGATACGCAGTATTTT
TRBJ1-1 - TRBV30 - CAWRARTIFNTEAFF TGTGCCTGGAGGGCCAGGACAATTTTTAACACTGAAGCTTTCTTT
TRBJ2-7 - TRBV21-1 - CASSSLSYEQYF TGTGCCAGCAGCTCCCTGAGCTACGAGCAGTACTTC
TRBJ1-2 - TRBV28 - CASSPLGVYGYTF TGTGCCAGCAGCCCTCTCGGGGTCTATGGCTACACCTTC
TRBJ2-4 - TRBV11-3 few CASSLGQYKENIQYF TGTGCCAGCAGCCTGGGGCAGTACAAGGAAAACATTCAGTACTTC
TRBJ1-1 TRBD1 TRBV18 few CASSPRQGGNTEAFF TGTGCCAGCTCACCAAGACAGGGAGGGAACACTGAAGCTTTCTTT
TRBJ2-7 TRBD2 TRBV29-1 once CSVEDQREDHYEQYF TGCAGCGTTGAAGATCAGCGGGAGGACCACTACGAGCAGTACTTC
TRBJ2-1 TRBD1 TRBV28 once CASSTNRGLRYNEQFF TGTGCCAGCAGTACGAACAGGGGGCTGAGGTACAATGAGCAGTTCTTC
TRBJ2-6 TRBD2 TRBV7-2 - CASSLASGRAGANVLTF TGTGCCAGCAGCTTAGCTAGCGGGAGAGCTGGGGCCAACGTCCTGACTTTC
TRBJ2-7 - TRBV7-6 few CASSLVPAAYEQYF TGTGCCAGCAGCTTAGTGCCGGCAGCCTACGAGCAGTACTTC
TRBJ1-1 TRBD1 TRBV29-1 - CSVEKGALGTEAFF TGCAGCGTTGAAAAGGGGGCCCTCGGCACTGAAGCTTTCTTT
TRBJ1-1 - TRBV25-1 - CASSAPGPMNTEAFF TGTGCCAGCAGTGCCCCGGGACCAATGAACACTGAAGCTTTCTTT
TRBJ1-1 TRBD1 TRBV6-6 - CASSYSLQGVTEAFF TGTGCCAGCAGTTACTCTCTACAGGGGGTGACTGAAGCTTTCTTT
TRBJ1-1 - TRBV30 - CAWSVGGRTEAFF TGTGCCTGGAGTGTCGGGGGCAGGACTGAAGCTTTCTTT
TRBJ2-1 TRBD1 TRBV9 - CASSVGGQGISHEQFF TGTGCCAGCAGCGTGGGGGGACAGGGTATTAGCCATGAGCAGTTCTTC
TRBJ2-5 - TRBV28 - CASSLYETQYF TGTGCCAGCAGTTTGTACGAGACCCAGTACTTC
TRBJ1-5 TRBD1 TRBV9 - CASSTQMTGGFYSNQPQHF TGTGCCAGCAGCACCCAAATGACAGGGGGATTTTATAGCAATCAGCCCCAGCATTTT
TRBJ2-7 TRBD2 TRBV5-4 - CASSLGTSGRAYEQYF TGTGCCAGCAGCTTGGGGACTAGCGGGAGGGCCTACGAGCAGTACTTC
TRBJ2-7 - TRBV7-2 - CASSLVVFEQYF TGTGCCAGCAGCTTAGTCGTGTTCGAGCAGTACTTC
TRBJ2-7 TRBD1 TRBV6-5 - CASSTGQNNYEQYF TGTGCCAGCAGTACGGGACAGAACAACTACGAGCAGTACTTC
TRBJ1-5 - TRBV19 - CASDLGALNQPQHF TGTGCCAGTGACCTGGGGGCGCTCAATCAGCCCCAGCATTTT
TRBJ1-1 - TRBV7-2 - CASSPRKGREAFF TGTGCCAGCAGCCCCAGGAAGGGGCGGGAAGCTTTCTTT
TRBJ1-5 - TRBV28 - CASSFSRSVGSQPQHF TGTGCCAGCAGTTTCTCCCGCTCGGTCGGTTCTCAGCCCCAGCATTTT
TRBJ2-7 TRBD1 TRBV7-2 once CASSSQSGTATYEQYF TGTGCCAGCAGCTCACAATCCGGGACAGCGACCTACGAGCAGTACTTC
TRBJ1-1 - TRBV4-1 few CASSHRTENTEAFF TGCGCCAGCAGTCACAGGACGGAGAACACTGAAGCTTTCTTT
TRBJ2-5 - TRBV29-1 - CSVAAGRRETQYF TGCAGCGTTGCCGCGGGACGAAGAGAGACCCAGTACTTC
TRBJ2-2 - TRBV11-2 - CASSLVRGTGELFF TGTGCCAGCAGCTTAGTTAGGGGGACCGGGGAGCTGTTTTTT
TRBJ2-1 TRBD2 TRBV30 once CAWRREGGRYNEQFF TGTGCCTGGAGACGGGAGGGAGGGAGGTACAATGAGCAGTTCTTC
TRBJ2-7 TRBD2 TRBV30 - CAWSAPPRLAVTYEQYF TGTGCCTGGAGTGCCCCCCCCCGTCTAGCGGTTACCTACGAGCAGTACTTC
TRBJ2-1 TRBD1 TRBV15 - CATSRVGDRAYNEQFF TGTGCCACCAGCAGAGTCGGGGACAGGGCCTACAATGAGCAGTTCTTC
TRBJ2-4 - TRBV6-6 - CASSYSGGDIQYF TGTGCCAGCAGTTACAGTGGGGGCGACATTCAGTACTTC
TRBJ1-2 - TRBV19 - CASSLTASYGYTF TGTGCCAGTAGTCTGACAGCCTCCTATGGCTACACCTTC
TRBJ1-1 TRBD1 TRBV19 - CATSGQGAATEAFF TGTGCCACCTCGGGACAGGGAGCGGCCACTGAAGCTTTCTTT
TRBJ2-7 - TRBV5-6 - CASSLAKRYEQYF TGTGCCAGCAGCTTGGCTAAGCGCTACGAGCAGTACTTC
TRBJ2-7 - TRBV28 - CASSSAGIHEQYF TGTGCCAGCAGTTCGGCAGGGATACACGAGCAGTACTTC
TRBJ1-5 - TRBV28 - CASLDSYSNQPQHF TGTGCCAGTCTGGACAGCTATAGCAATCAGCCCCAGCATTTT
TRBJ2-3 - TRBV4-3 - CASSQRRGAPGTDTQYF TGCGCCAGCAGCCAAAGGAGGGGGGCCCCAGGCACAGATACGCAGTATTTT
TRBJ2-3 - TRBV4-3 - CASSQERGAGGTDTQYF TGCGCCAGCAGCCAAGAAAGGGGCGCCGGGGGCACAGATACGCAGTATTTT
TRBJ2-7 - TRBV11-2 - CASSLTFGVDEQYF TGTGCCAGCAGCCTAACCTTCGGCGTCGACGAGCAGTACTTC
TRBJ1-3 - TRBV2 - CASSAGQPVSGNTIYF TGTGCCAGCAGTGCCGGACAGCCCGTCTCTGGAAACACCATATATTTT
TRBJ2-7 TRBD1 TRBV5-5 - CASSLDGTGTYEQYF TGTGCCAGCAGCCTTGACGGGACAGGTACCTACGAGCAGTACTTC
TRBJ1-2 - TRBV29-1 - CSVGEPANYGYTF TGCAGCGTTGGGGAACCAGCTAACTATGGCTACACCTTC
TRBJ2-5 TRBD1 TRBV10-2 - CASSLRGPQETQYF TGCGCCAGCAGCCTCAGGGGGCCCCAAGAGACCCAGTACTTC
TRBJ2-5 TRBD1 TRBV11-3 - CASSNRDRVGETQYF TGTGCCAGCAGCAACCGGGACAGGGTGGGAGAGACCCAGTACTTC
TRBJ2-2 - TRBV6-4 - CASSAAPGTGELFF TGTGCCAGCAGTGCCGCTCCAGGGACCGGGGAGCTGTTTTTT
TRBJ2-1 - TRBV2 few CASSDSLNPYNEQFF TGTGCCAGCAGTGACAGTTTAAACCCCTACAATGAGCAGTTCTTC
TRBJ2-7 TRBD2 TRBV7-2 once CASSPGLAAYEQYF TGTGCCAGCTCACCGGGACTAGCGGCCTACGAGCAGTACTTC
TRBJ2-7 - TRBV19 - CASSIEASYEQYF TGTGCCAGTAGTATTGAAGCTTCCTACGAGCAGTACTTC